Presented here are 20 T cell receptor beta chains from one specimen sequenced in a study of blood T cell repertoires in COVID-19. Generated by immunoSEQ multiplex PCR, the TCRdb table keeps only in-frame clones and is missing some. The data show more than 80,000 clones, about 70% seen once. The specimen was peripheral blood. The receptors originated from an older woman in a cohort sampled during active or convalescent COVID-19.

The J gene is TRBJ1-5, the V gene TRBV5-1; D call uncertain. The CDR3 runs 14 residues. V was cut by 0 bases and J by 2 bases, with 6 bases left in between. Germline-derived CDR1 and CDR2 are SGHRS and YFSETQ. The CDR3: CASSLGRGNQPQHF. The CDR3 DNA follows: TGCGCCAGCAGCTTGGGACGGGGCAATCAGCCCCAGCATTTT.

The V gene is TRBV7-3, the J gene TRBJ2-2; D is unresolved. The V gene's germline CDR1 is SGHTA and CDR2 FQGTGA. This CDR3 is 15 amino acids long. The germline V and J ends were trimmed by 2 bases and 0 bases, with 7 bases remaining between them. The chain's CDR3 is CASSLLSSNTGELFF. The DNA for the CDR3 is TGTGCCAGCAGCTTACTGTCGTCGAACACCGGGGAGCTGTTTTTT.

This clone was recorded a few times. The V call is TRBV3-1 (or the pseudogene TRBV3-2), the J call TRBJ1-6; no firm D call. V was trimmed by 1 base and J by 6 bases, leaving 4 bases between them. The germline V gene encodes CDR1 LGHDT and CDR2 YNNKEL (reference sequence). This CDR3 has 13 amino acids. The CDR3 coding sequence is TGTGCCAGCAGCCAAGCTTTTAATTCACCCCTCCACTTT. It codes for CASSQAFNSPLHF.

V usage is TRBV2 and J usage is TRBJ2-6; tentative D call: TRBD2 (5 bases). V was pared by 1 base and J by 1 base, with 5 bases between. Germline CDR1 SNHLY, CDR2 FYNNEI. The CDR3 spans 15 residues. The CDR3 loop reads CASSEGRSGANVLTF. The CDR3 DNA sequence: TGTGCCAGCAGTGAAGGGAGGTCTGGGGCCAACGTCCTGACTTTC.

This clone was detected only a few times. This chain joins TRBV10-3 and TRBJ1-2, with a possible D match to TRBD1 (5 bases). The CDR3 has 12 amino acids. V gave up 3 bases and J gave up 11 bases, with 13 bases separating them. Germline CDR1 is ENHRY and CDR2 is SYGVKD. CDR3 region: CAISDGHQSYTF. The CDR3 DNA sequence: TGTGCCATCAGTGATGGACACCAATCATACACCTTC.

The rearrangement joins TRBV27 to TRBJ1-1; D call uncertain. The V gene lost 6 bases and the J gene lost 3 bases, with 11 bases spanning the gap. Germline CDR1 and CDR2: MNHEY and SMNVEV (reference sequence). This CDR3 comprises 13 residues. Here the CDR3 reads CASSVDTHTEAFF. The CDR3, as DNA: TGTGCCAGCAGCGTCGACACACACACTGAAGCTTTCTTT.

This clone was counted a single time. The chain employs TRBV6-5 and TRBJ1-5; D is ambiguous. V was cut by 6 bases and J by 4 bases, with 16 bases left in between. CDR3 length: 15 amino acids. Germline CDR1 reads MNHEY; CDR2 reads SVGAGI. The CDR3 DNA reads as TGTGCCAGCAGACTCGGAGCTGCGGGGAATCAGCCCCAGCATTTT. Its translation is CASRLGAAGNQPQHF.

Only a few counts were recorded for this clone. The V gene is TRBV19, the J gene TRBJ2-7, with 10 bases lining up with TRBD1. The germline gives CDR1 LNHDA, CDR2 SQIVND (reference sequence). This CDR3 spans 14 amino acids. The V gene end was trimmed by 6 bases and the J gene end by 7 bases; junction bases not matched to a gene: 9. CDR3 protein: CASSGTGVWWEQYF. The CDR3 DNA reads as TGTGCCAGTAGCGGGACAGGGGTGTGGTGGGAGCAGTACTTC.

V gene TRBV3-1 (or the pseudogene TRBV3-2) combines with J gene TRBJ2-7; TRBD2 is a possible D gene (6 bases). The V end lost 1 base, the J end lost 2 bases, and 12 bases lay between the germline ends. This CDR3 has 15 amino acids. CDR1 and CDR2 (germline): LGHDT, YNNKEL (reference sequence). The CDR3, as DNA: TGTGCCAGCAGCCAAGTTCCGGGGGTCGCCTACGAGCAGTACTTC. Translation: CASSQVPGVAYEQYF.

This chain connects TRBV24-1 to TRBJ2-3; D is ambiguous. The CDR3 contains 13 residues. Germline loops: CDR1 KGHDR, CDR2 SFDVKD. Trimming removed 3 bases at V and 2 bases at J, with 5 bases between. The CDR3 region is CATSDPNTDTQYF. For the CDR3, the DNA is TGTGCCACCAGTGATCCTAACACAGATACGCAGTATTTT.

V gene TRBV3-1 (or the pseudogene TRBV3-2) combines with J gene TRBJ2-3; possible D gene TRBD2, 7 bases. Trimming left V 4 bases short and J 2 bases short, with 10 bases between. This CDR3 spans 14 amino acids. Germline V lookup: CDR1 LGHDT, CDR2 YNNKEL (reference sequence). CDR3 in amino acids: CASSRGGLTDTQYF. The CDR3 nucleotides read TGTGCCAGCAGCCGCGGGGGCCTCACAGATACGCAGTATTTT.

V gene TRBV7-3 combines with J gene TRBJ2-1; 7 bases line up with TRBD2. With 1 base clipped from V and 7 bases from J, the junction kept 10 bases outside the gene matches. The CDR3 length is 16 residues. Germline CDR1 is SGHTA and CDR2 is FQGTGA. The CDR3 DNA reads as TGTGCCAGCAGCTTAATTTCGGGGGGTGTGTGGAATGAGCAGTTCTTC. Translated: CASSLISGGVWNEQFF. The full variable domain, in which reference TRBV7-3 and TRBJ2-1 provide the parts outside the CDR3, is GAGVSQTPSNKVTEKGKYVELRCDPISGHTALYWYRQSLGQGPEFLIYFQGTGAADDSGLPNDRFFAVRPEGSVSTLKIQRTERGDSAVYLCASSLISGGVWNEQFFGPGTRLTVL.

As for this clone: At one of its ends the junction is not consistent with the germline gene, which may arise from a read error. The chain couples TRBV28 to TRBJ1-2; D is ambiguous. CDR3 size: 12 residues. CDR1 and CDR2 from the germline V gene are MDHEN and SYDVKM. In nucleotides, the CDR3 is TGTGCCATTACATCGTTGGGAGGCAAGGGAGTCTTC. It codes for CAITSLGGKGVF.

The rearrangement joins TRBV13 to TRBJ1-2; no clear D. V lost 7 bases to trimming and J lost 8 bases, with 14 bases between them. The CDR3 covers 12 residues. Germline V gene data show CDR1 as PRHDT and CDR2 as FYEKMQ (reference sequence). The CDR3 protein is CASTLGRSGYTF. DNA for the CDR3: TGTGCCAGCACCCTAGGGCGGAGCGGCTACACCTTC.

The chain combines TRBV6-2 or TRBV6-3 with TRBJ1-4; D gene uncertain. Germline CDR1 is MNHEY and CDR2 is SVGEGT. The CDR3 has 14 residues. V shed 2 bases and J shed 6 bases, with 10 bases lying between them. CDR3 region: CASSYRGQYEKLFF. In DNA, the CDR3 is TGTGCCAGCAGTTACCGGGGTCAGTATGAAAAACTGTTTTTT.

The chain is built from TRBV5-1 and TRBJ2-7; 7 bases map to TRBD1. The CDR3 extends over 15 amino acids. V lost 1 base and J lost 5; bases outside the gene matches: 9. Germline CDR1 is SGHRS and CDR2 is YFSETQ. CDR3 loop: CASSLQHRGRDEQYF. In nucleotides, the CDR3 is TGCGCCAGCAGCTTGCAGCACAGGGGACGCGACGAGCAGTACTTC.

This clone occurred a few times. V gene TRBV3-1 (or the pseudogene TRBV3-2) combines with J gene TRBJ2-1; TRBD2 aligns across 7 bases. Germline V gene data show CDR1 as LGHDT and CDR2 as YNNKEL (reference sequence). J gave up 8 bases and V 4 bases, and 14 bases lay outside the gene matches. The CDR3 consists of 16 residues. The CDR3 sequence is CASSRLSGRGGHEQFF. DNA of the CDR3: TGTGCCAGCAGCCGCCTGTCGGGGAGGGGAGGCCATGAGCAGTTCTTC.

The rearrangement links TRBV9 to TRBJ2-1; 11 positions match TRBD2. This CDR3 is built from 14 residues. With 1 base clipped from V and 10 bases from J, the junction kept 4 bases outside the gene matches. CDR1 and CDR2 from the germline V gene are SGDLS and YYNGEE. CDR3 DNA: TGTGCCAGCAGCGTAAGAACTAGCGGGGGCGAGCAGTTCTTC. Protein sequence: CASSVRTSGGEQFF. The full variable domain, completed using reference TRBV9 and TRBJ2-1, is DSGVTQTPKHLITATGQRVTLRCSPRSGDLSVYWYQQSLDQGLQFLIQYYNGEERAKGNILERFSAQQFPDLHSELNLSSLELGDSALYFCASSVRTSGGEQFFGPGTRLTVL.

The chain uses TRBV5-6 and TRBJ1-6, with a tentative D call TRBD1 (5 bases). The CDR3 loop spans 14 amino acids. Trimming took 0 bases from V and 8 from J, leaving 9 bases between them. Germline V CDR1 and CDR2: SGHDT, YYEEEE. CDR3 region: CASSLGGADSPLHF. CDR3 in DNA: TGTGCCAGCAGCTTGGGCGGGGCTGATTCACCCCTCCACTTT.

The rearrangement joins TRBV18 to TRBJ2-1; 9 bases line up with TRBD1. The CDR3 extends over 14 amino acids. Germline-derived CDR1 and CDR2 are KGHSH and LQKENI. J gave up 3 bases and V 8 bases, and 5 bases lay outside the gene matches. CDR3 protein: CASLTGQGYNEQFF. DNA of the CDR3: TGTGCCAGCCTCACGGGACAGGGCTACAATGAGCAGTTCTTC. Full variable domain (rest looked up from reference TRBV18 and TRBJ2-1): NAGVMQNPRHLVRRRGQEARLRCSPMKGHSHVYWYRQLPEEGLKFMVYLQKENIIDESGMPKERFSAEFPKEGPSILRIQQVVRGDSAAYFCASLTGQGYNEQFFGPGTRLTVL.